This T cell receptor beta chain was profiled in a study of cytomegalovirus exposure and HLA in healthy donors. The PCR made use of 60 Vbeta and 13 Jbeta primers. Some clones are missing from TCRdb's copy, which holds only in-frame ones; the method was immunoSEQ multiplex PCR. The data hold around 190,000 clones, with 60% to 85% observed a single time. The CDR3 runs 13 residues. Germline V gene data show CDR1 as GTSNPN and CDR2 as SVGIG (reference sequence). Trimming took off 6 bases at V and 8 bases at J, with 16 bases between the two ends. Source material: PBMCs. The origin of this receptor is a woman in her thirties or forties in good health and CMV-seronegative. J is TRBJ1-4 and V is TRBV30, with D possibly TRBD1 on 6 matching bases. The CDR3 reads CACAGEVVEKLFF. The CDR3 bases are TGTGCCTGCGCAGGGGAAGTAGTCGAAAAACTGTTTTTT. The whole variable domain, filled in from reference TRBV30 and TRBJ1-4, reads SQTIHQWPATLVQPVGSPLSLECTVEGTSNPNLYWYRQAAGRGLQLLFYSVGIGQISSEVPQNLSASRPQDRQFILSSKKLLLSDSGFYLCACAGEVVEKLFFGSGTQLSVL.